This T cell receptor (beta chain) appears in the sequencing data of a study of early T cells in non-severe SARS-CoV-2 infection. At least ten counts were recorded for this clonotype. Attachment of unique molecular identifiers was made to individual cDNA molecules. From the 5' RACE reads, TCRdb called clonotypes with MiXCR, one entry per CDR3 protein. The sample records about 34,000 distinct CDR3 sequences, 6% to 7% being singletons. Germline values: CDR1 LNHNV, CDR2 YYDKDF (reference sequence). The CDR3 has 15 amino acids. Trimming took 6 bases from V and 2 from J, leaving 11 bases between them. This chain uses TRBV15 with TRBJ2-6; the D gene is possibly TRBD1 (6 bases). Sequences were obtained from whole blood. This sequence was found in an adult who was a healthcare worker with PCR-confirmed SARS-CoV-2 infection or an uninfected control (not recorded which). The CDR3 spells CATSSRQAGANVLTF. The CDR3 DNA is TGTGCCACCAGTTCTAGACAGGCTGGGGCCAACGTCCTGACTTTC.